This T cell receptor (beta chain) was observed in a study of T-cell reconstitution after alpha-beta-depleted transplantation in children. Unique molecular identifiers were used to barcode this TCRbeta library. TCRdb called the PCR reads again in MiXCR, with one record for every CDR3 protein. The sample has around 400,000 distinct CDR3 sequences, roughly 21% seen once. This clonotype was seen at least ten times. V was clipped by 3 bases and J by 4 bases, with 16 bases between them. Germline V CDR1 and CDR2: ENHRY, SYGVKD. The CDR3 has 16 residues. The origin of this receptor is a human donor who donated a stem cell graft to a child with acute myeloid leukemia. This chain uses TRBV10-3 with TRBJ2-4, with D unclear. Sequencing was performed on PBMCs from the stem cell graft donor, taken from the stem cell graft. The CDR3 DNA is TGTGCCATCAGTGATACTGCCCAGCCTCGGAAAAACATTCAGTACTTC. It translates to CAISDTAQPRKNIQYF.